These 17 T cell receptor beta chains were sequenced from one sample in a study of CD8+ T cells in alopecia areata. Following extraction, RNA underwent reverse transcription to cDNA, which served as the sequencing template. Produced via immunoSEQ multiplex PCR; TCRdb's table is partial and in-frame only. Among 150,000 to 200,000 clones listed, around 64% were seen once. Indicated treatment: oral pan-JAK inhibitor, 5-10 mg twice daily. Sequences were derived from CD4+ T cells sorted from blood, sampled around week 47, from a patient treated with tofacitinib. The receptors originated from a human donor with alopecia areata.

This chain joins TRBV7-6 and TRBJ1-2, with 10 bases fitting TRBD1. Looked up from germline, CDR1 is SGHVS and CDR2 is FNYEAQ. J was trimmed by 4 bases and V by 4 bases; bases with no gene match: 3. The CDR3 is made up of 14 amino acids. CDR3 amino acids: CASSSGQGGYGYTF. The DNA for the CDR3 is TGTGCCAGCAGCTCCGGACAGGGGGGCTATGGCTACACCTTC.

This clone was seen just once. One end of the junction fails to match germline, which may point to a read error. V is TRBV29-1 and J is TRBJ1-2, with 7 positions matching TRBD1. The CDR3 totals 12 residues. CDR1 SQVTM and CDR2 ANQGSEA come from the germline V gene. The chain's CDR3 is CSVAQLWQGVGF. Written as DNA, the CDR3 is TGCAGCGTTGCCCAGCTTTGGCAGGGGGTAGGCTTC.

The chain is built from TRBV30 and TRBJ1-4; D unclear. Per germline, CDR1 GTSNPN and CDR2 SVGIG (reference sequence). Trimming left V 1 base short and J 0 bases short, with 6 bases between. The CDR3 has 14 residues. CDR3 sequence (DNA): TGTGCCTGGAGTGGGGTAGCAACTAATGAAAAACTGTTTTTT. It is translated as CAWSGVATNEKLFF. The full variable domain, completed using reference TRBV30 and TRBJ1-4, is SQTIHQWPATLVQPVGSPLSLECTVEGTSNPNLYWYRQAAGRGLQLLFYSVGIGQISSEVPQNLSASRPQDRQFILSSKKLLLSDSGFYLCAWSGVATNEKLFFGSGTQLSVL.

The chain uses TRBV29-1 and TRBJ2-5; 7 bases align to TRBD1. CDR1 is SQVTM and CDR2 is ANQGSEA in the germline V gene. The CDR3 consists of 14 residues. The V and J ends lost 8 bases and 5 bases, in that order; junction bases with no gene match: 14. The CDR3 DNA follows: TGCAGCACCGATCACAGGGGAATTCGGGAGACCCAGTACTTC. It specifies CSTDHRGIRETQYF.

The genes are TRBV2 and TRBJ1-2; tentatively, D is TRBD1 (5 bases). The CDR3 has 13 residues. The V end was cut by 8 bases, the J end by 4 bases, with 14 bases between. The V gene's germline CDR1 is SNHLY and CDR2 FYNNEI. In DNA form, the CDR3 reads TGTGCCAGCGGAGAGGACAATTTCTATGGCTACACCTTC. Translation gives CASGEDNFYGYTF.

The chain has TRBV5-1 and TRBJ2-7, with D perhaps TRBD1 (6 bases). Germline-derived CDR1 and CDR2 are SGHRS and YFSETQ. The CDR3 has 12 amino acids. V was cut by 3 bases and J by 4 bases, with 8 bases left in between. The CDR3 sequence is CASSYDRYEQYF. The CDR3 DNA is TGCGCCAGCAGCTACGACAGGTACGAGCAGTACTTC.

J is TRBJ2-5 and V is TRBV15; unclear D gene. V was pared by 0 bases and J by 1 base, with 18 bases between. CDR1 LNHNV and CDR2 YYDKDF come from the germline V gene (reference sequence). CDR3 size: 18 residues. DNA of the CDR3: TGTGCCACCAGCAGAGATAGGAACAAACGCCTGATCCAAGAGACCCAGTACTTC. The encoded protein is CATSRDRNKRLIQETQYF.

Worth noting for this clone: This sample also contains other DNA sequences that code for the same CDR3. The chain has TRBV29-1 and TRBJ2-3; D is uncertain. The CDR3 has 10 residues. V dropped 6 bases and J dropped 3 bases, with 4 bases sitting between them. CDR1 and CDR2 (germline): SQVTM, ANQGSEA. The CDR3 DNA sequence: TGCAGCGTGGGGACAGATACGCAGTATTTT. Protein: CSVGTDTQYF.

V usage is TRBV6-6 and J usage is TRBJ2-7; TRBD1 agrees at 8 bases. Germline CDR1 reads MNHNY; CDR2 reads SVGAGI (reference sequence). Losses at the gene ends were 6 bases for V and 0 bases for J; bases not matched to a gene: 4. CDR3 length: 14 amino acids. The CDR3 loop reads CASREGQGSYEQYF. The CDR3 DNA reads TGTGCCAGCAGGGAAGGACAGGGCTCCTACGAGCAGTACTTC.

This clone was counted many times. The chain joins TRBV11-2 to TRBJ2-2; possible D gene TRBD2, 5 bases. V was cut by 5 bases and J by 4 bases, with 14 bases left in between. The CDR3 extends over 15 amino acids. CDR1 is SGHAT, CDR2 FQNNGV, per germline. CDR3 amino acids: CASSPRLPPTGELFF. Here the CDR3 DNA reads TGTGCCAGCAGCCCTAGACTACCGCCCACCGGGGAGCTGTTTTTT.

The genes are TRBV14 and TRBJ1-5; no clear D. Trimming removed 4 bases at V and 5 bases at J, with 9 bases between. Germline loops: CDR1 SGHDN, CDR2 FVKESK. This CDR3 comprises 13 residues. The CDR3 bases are TGTGCCAGCAGCCCCTGGGAGGATCAGCCCCAGCATTTT. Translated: CASSPWEDQPQHF.

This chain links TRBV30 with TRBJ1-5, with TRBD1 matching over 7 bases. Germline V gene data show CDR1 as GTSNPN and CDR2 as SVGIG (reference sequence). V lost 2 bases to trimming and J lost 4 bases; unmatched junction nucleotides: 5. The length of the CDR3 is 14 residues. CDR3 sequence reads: CAWSQGTANQPQHF. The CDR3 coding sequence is TGTGCCTGGAGTCAAGGGACAGCTAATCAGCCCCAGCATTTT.

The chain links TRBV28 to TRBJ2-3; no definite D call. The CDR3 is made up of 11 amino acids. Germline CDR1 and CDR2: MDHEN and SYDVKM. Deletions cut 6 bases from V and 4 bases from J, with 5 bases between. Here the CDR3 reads CASRGSDTQYF. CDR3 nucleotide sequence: TGTGCCAGCAGGGGGTCAGATACGCAGTATTTT.

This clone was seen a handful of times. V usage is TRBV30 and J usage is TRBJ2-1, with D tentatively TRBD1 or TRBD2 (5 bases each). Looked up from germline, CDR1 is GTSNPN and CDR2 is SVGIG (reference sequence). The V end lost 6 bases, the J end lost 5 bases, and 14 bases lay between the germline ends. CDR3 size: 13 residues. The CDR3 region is CACPRWGHNEQFF. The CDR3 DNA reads TGTGCCTGTCCTCGATGGGGACACAATGAGCAGTTCTTC.

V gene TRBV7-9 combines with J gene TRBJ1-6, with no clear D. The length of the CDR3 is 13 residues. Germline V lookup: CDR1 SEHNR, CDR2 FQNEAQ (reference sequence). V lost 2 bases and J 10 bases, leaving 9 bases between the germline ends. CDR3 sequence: CASSLFSLSPLHF. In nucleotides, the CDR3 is TGTGCCAGCAGCTTATTCTCACTCTCACCCCTCCACTTT.

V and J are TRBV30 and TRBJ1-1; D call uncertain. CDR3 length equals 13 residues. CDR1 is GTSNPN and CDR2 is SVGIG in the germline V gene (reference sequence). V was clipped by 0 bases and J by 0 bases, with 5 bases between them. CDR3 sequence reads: CAWSVSVNTEAFF. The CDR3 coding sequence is TGTGCCTGGAGTGTATCCGTGAACACTGAAGCTTTCTTT.

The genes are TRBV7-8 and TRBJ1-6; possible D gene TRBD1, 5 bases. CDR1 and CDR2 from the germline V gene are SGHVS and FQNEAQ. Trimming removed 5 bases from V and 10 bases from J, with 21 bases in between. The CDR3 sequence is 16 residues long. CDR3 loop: CASSRENRKGRSPLHF. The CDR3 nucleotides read TGTGCCAGCAGCCGTGAGAACAGGAAGGGACGGTCACCCCTCCACTTT.